The rows below give T cell receptor beta chains drawn from one sample of a study of Ad26.COV2.S vaccination and SARS-CoV-2 variants. TCRdb keeps only in-frame clones here, not all; method: immunoSEQ multiplex PCR. The profile shows 300,000 to 400,000 clones, about 85% of them singletons. The sample was peripheral blood, taken in a trial of Ad26.COV2.S vaccine versus placebo. These receptors were taken from a person aged 18-65 years who received the Ad26.COV2.S COVID-19 vaccine or a placebo. CDR3s include the opening cysteine and the closing phenylalanine or tryptophan. A D gene is named only where the DNA matches it firmly. Rows may omit the clone size; those that give it use once, few, many or a size class.

TRBJ1-2 NA TRBV5-5 TRBD1 TGTGCCAGCAGCTTAACAGGGGACAGATATGGCTACACCTTC CASSLTGDRYGYTF
TRBJ2-5 NA TRBV6-5 NA TGTGCCAGCAGTTATGTGGGGATGCAAGAGACCCAGTACTTC CASSYVGMQETQYF
TRBJ2-7 NA TRBV9 NA TGTGCCAGCAGCGTAGATAGGGGTAGATACGAGCAGTACTTC CASSVDRGRYEQYF
TRBJ1-2 few TRBV7-2 NA TGTGCCAGCAGCTCACCCGGGGGCTATGGCTACACCTTC CASSSPGGYGYTF
TRBJ2-1 NA TRBV12-2 NA TGTGCAAGTCGCTCAAGAGACAGGCCCTACAATGAGCAGTTCTTC CASRSRDRPYNEQFF
TRBJ1-1 NA TRBV12-3/TRBV12-4 NA TGTGCCAGCAGCGGACCCCAGAACACTGAAGCTTTCTTT CASSGPQNTEAFF
TRBJ1-1 NA TRBV25-1 NA TGTGCCAGCACCGACTGGGGAGACACTGAAGCTTTCTTT CASTDWGDTEAFF
TRBJ2-7 NA TRBV13 NA TGTGCCAGCAGCACACGTACGACAGCGACCTACTACGAGCAGTACTTC CASSTRTTATYYEQYF
TRBJ2-1 NA TRBV6-5 NA TGTGCCAGCAGTTACTCAGGAGGCCCCGAGCAGTTCTTC CASSYSGGPEQFF
TRBJ1-5 NA TRBV19 NA TGTGCCAGTAGTATACTGTCAGGGAGCAATCAGCCCCAGCATTTT CASSILSGSNQPQHF
TRBJ2-7 few TRBV27 NA TGTGCCAGCAGTTTCCTGATTGGCTACGAGCAGTACTTC CASSFLIGYEQYF
TRBJ2-5 NA TRBV3-1/TRBV3-2 TRBD2 TGTGCCAGCAGCTACCGGGGGGGCCGATCGGAGACCCAGTACTTC CASSYRGGRSETQYF
TRBJ2-7 NA TRBV7-6 TRBD1 TGTGCCAGCAGCAGAGGGACAGGGCTATACGAGCAGTACTTC CASSRGTGLYEQYF
TRBJ2-5 NA TRBV15 NA TGTGCCACCAGCAGAGACAGTCAAGAGACCCAGTACTTC CATSRDSQETQYF
TRBJ1-3 NA TRBV6-2/TRBV6-3 NA TGTGCCAGCAGTTACGGCAGCTCTGGAAACACCATATATTTT CASSYGSSGNTIYF
TRBJ2-2 NA TRBV9 NA TGTGCCAGCAGCGTAGGAGCTTTGGCCTTGAACACCGGGGAGCTGTTTTTT CASSVGALALNTGELFF
TRBJ2-2 NA TRBV5-5 TRBD2 TGTGCCAGCAGCCACAATTGGGAGGGCACCGGGGAGCTGTTTTTT CASSHNWEGTGELFF
TRBJ2-2 few TRBV5-4 TRBD1 TGTGCCAGCAGCTTGATGTTGCAGGGGGCGAGCACCGGGGAGCTGTTTTTT CASSLMLQGASTGELFF
TRBJ1-3 NA TRBV6-5 NA TGTGCCAGCACCCCGGGCAGCACCTCTGGAAACACCATATATTTT CASTPGSTSGNTIYF
TRBJ2-3 few TRBV7-2 TRBD2 TGTGCCAGCAGCTTTAGCGGGGCAGATACGCAGTATTTT CASSFSGADTQYF
TRBJ2-1 NA TRBV4-3 NA TGCGCCAGCAGCCAGGAACAGGGCATAATCTATGAGCAGTTCTTC CASSQEQGIIYEQFF
TRBJ2-7 NA TRBV6-2/TRBV6-3 NA TGTGCCAGCAGTAAAGGGGTTTATGAGCAGTACTTC CASSKGVYEQYF
TRBJ2-7 NA TRBV6-2/TRBV6-3 TRBD2 TGTGCCAGCAGTAGTAGCGGGAGGTCGAGCGAGCAGTACTTC CASSSSGRSSEQYF
TRBJ2-1 many TRBV27 TRBD2 TGTGCCAGCAGTTCCCCCCAGCGGGAGGTCAACAATGAGCAGTTCTTC CASSSPQREVNNEQFF
TRBJ1-1 NA TRBV6-5 TRBD1 TGTGCCAGCAGTCACGCAGGGGGAAACACTGAAGCTTTCTTT CASSHAGGNTEAFF
TRBJ2-5 NA TRBV29-1 NA TGCAGCGTTGGCGGACTCCTAGGTAGGGAGACCCAGTACTTC CSVGGLLGRETQYF
TRBJ2-1 NA TRBV6-2/TRBV6-3 NA TGTGCCAGCAGCCCTAGGGGCCGCGAGACATACAATGAGCAGTTCTTC CASSPRGRETYNEQFF
TRBJ2-3 NA TRBV7-9 NA TGTGCCAGCAGCTACCGGGTAGGGACACCGGGCGCAGATACGCAGTATTTT CASSYRVGTPGADTQYF
TRBJ2-7 NA TRBV11-3 TRBD2 TGTGCCAGCAGCCTGGGGGGGAGCGGCTACGAGCAGTACTTC CASSLGGSGYEQYF
TRBJ2-4 NA TRBV5-5 NA TGTGCCAGCAGCTTGCGCATCGGAATAGCCAAAAACATTCAGTACTTC CASSLRIGIAKNIQYF
TRBJ1-1 NA TRBV7-8 TRBD1 TGTGCCAGCAGCTTGGAAAACAGGGGGTTGAACACTGAAGCTTTCTTT CASSLENRGLNTEAFF
TRBJ2-1 NA TRBV11-2 TRBD2 TGTGCCAGCAGCTTCGGGACTAATCCCTACAATGAGCAGTTCTTC CASSFGTNPYNEQFF
TRBJ1-2 NA TRBV7-2 NA TGTGCCAGCAGCTTATTAGGAGGGGGGTATGGCTACACCTTC CASSLLGGGYGYTF
TRBJ2-7 NA TRBV20-1 TRBD2 TGCAGTGCGAGTCTAGCGGGAGCTCACGAGCAGTACTTC CSASLAGAHEQYF
TRBJ2-7 once TRBV5-3 TRBD2 TGTGCCAGAAGCCTACTGGGACTAGCGGGGGGCGTCGGTGAGCAGTACTTC CARSLLGLAGGVGEQYF
TRBJ2-3 NA TRBV20-1 NA TGCAGTGCTAGTGTGGGCCGGGATACGCAGTATTTT CSASVGRDTQYF
TRBJ1-5 NA TRBV27 NA TGTGCCAGCAGAACAGGGATCGTGGGACAGCCCCAGCATTTT CASRTGIVGQPQHF
TRBJ2-7 NA TRBV6-5 TRBD1 TGTGCCAGCAGTTCACAGGGACAGGACGAGCAGTACTTC CASSSQGQDEQYF
TRBJ2-2 NA TRBV19 NA TGTGCCAGTAGTATTAGGGGAAGAGGCACCGGGGAGCTGTTTTTT CASSIRGRGTGELFF
TRBJ2-3 NA TRBV2 TRBD1 TGTGCCAGCAGGGCAGACAGGGTTTCAACAGATACGCAGTATTTT CASRADRVSTDTQYF
TRBJ2-5 NA TRBV7-2 TRBD2 TGTGCCAGCAGCCCGGGTGAGCGGGGGGGCCTAAGAGAGACCCAGTACTTC CASSPGERGGLRETQYF
TRBJ1-1 NA TRBV3-1/TRBV3-2 NA TGTGCCAGCACCTCCGGGGGTGAAGCTTTCTTT CASTSGGEAFF
TRBJ1-1 NA TRBV18 NA TGTGCCAGCTCACTCGGCTGGGGGCAGAACACTGAAGCTTTCTTT CASSLGWGQNTEAFF
TRBJ2-1 NA TRBV7-2 NA TGTGCCAGCAGCTTAGAGGTAGGGGCCTACAATGAGCAGTTCTTC CASSLEVGAYNEQFF
TRBJ2-7 NA TRBV27 NA TGTGCCAGCAGTTCTCAGTACGAGCAGTACTTC CASSSQYEQYF
TRBJ1-2 NA TRBV5-4 NA TGTGCCAGCAGCTTAGCCCTGAGTGGCTACACCTTC CASSLALSGYTF
TRBJ1-2 NA TRBV10-3 NA TGTGCCATCAGCTCCGGGGGTGGCTATGGCTACACCTTC CAISSGGGYGYTF
TRBJ2-7 NA TRBV23-1 NA TGCGCCAGCAGTCATCACCGGGACACCAGACCGAGCTCCTACGAGCAGTACTTC CASSHHRDTRPSSYEQYF
TRBJ2-7 NA TRBV5-5 NA TGTGCCAGCAGCCCCCCCTTAGGGAGCGGAGGGCCCGAGCAGTACTTC CASSPPLGSGGPEQYF
TRBJ1-5 NA TRBV10-1 NA TGCGCCAGCAGTGAGTCGAGCACCGTGGTGTATAGCAATCAGCCCCAGCATTTT CASSESSTVVYSNQPQHF
TRBJ1-3 NA TRBV30 NA TGTGCCTGGACTACGGCAGGGATCGGAAACACCATATATTTT CAWTTAGIGNTIYF
TRBJ1-2 NA TRBV14 NA TGTGCCAGCAGCCCTTTTGGTGGCAGACCTTTTGATGGCTACACCTTC CASSPFGGRPFDGYTF
TRBJ1-6 NA TRBV28 NA TGTGCCAGCAGCTCCGGGACACCTTATAATTCACCCCTCCACTTT CASSSGTPYNSPLHF
TRBJ2-2 few TRBV25-1 NA TGTGCCAGCAGTGAAACTCGGGTGAACACCGGGGAGCTGTTTTTT CASSETRVNTGELFF
TRBJ2-3 few TRBV25-1 NA TGTGCCAGCAGTGGGGCGGGCGCCACAGATACGCAGTATTTT CASSGAGATDTQYF
TRBJ1-2 NA TRBV28 TRBD1 TGTGCCAGTTCCGGACAGGGTTTTGGCTACACCTTC CASSGQGFGYTF
TRBJ1-4 few TRBV28 TRBD1 TGTGCCAGCAGTCCCTCGACAGGGGATAATGAAAAACTGTTTTTT CASSPSTGDNEKLFF
TRBJ2-7 NA TRBV2 TRBD2 TGTGCCAGCAGTGAAGCGGGACTAGCGGGATCGCGGAACGAGCAGTACTTC CASSEAGLAGSRNEQYF
TRBJ2-7 NA TRBV29-1 TRBD2 TGCAGCGCCGGGACTAGCGTTTACGAGCAGTACTTC CSAGTSVYEQYF
TRBJ1-1 NA TRBV12-3/TRBV12-4 NA TGTGCCAGCAGTTTTACAGGTAACACTGAAGCTTTCTTT CASSFTGNTEAFF